Below, 19 T cell receptor beta chains from the same sample are listed, as sequenced in a study of OX40 agonist ivuxolimab in advanced cancers. Generated by immunoSEQ multiplex PCR, the TCRdb table keeps only in-frame clones and is missing some. The repertoire consists of some 30,000 clones, with roughly 84% occurring once and the leading ten covering 15%. Sequencing used CD4+ or CD8+ T cells sorted from blood, obtained in a trial of the OX40 agonist ivuxolimab. The receptors here all came from an adult with an advanced solid tumor such as melanoma, head and neck, liver or kidney cancer.

The chain links TRBV30 to TRBJ2-5; D is possibly TRBD1 or TRBD2 (5 bases each). Per germline, CDR1 GTSNPN and CDR2 SVGIG (reference sequence). Trimming took 4 bases from V and 4 from J, leaving 13 bases between them. The CDR3 contains 13 residues. The DNA for the CDR3 is TGTGCCTGGAATGTTGGGGGAGTAGAGACCCAGTACTTC. This encodes CAWNVGGVETQYF.

The V call is TRBV2, the J call TRBJ1-4; no clear D gene. Germline assignment: CDR1 SNHLY and CDR2 FYNNEI. The V and J ends lost 3 bases and 6 bases respectively, with 14 bases between them. The CDR3 consists of 15 residues. This chain's CDR3 is CASSEFRYGDEKLFF. The CDR3 region has the DNA TGTGCCAGCAGTGAGTTTCGCTATGGGGATGAAAAACTGTTTTTT.

This clone was counted a few times. The chain couples TRBV10-2 to TRBJ2-5; D might be TRBD2 (6 bases). The CDR3 runs 15 residues. Germline-derived CDR1 and CDR2 are WSHSY and SAAADI. Trimming stripped 2 bases from V and 0 bases from J, with 10 bases between. The CDR3 here is CASSEPGTYQETQYF. The CDR3 nucleotides are TGCGCCAGCAGTGAGCCCGGGACTTACCAAGAGACCCAGTACTTC.

The chain uses TRBV7-9 and TRBJ2-1, with a possible D match to TRBD1 (5 bases). The CDR3 length is 13 residues. Germline CDR1 reads SEHNR; CDR2 reads FQNEAQ (reference sequence). Deletions cut 10 bases from V and 8 bases from J, with 18 bases between. As DNA, the CDR3 is TGTGCCACCAGGTATTATAGGGGCGATGAGCAGTTCTTC. Its translation is CATRYYRGDEQFF.

The chain carries TRBV18 and TRBJ2-7; D tentatively reads TRBD1 or TRBD2 (5 bases each). Germline V CDR1 and CDR2: KGHSH, LQKENI. The CDR3 extends over 14 amino acids. Deletions cut 1 base from V and 3 bases from J, with 10 bases between. This CDR3 reads CASSPRDHLYEQYF. CDR3 in DNA: TGTGCCAGCTCACCACGGGACCACCTCTACGAGCAGTACTTC.

The chain employs TRBV13 and TRBJ2-5, with D hard to call. CDR3 length: 12 residues. Trimming pared 5 bases from V and 5 bases from J, leaving 9 bases between. Germline V gene data show CDR1 as PRHDT and CDR2 as FYEKMQ (reference sequence). CDR3 DNA: TGTGCCAGCAGCGTCAATCTTGAGACCCAGTACTTC. It translates to CASSVNLETQYF.

With regard to this clone: The sample has other DNA sequences that encode this CDR3 too. The CDR3: CASSYPVGGRTHEQFF. CDR3 nucleotides: TGTGCCAGCAGTTACCCTGTTGGCGGGAGGACTCATGAGCAGTTCTTC. The chain is built from TRBV6-5 and TRBJ2-1; 8 bases map to TRBD2. J lost 8 bases, V lost 2 bases, and 11 bases had no gene match. This CDR3 region has 16 residues. Germline loops: CDR1 MNHEY, CDR2 SVGAGI.

This sequence joins TRBV27 and TRBJ2-7; D is ambiguous. There are 14 residues in the CDR3. Between the trimmed V and J ends, which lost 1 base and 12 bases, there was a span of 19 bases. The germline gives CDR1 MNHEY, CDR2 SMNVEV (reference sequence). CDR3 residues: CASSLWPLQTHLYF. DNA of the CDR3: TGTGCCAGCAGTTTATGGCCCTTGCAGACCCATCTGTACTTC.

The chain has TRBV11-2 and TRBJ1-1, with D perhaps TRBD1 (5 bases). This CDR3 region has 16 residues. Trimming took 1 base from V and 3 from J, leaving 15 bases between them. Germline CDR1 SGHAT, CDR2 FQNNGV. The chain's CDR3 is CASSLGVGLMDTEAFF. In nucleotides, the CDR3 is TGTGCCAGCAGCTTAGGGGTGGGGCTTATGGACACTGAAGCTTTCTTT.

The chain is built from TRBV28 and TRBJ1-5; D is perhaps TRBD1 (5 bases). CDR3 size: 13 residues. V was cut by 6 bases and J by 1 base, with 7 bases left in between. The V gene's germline CDR1 is MDHEN and CDR2 SYDVKM. The CDR3 coding sequence is TGTGCCAGCAGGGGGGGGAGCAATCAGCCCCAGCATTTT. This gives the protein CASRGGSNQPQHF.

The chain couples TRBV2 to TRBJ1-5; D might be TRBD1 (5 bases). This CDR3 comprises 13 residues. The V end was cut by 3 bases, the J end by 7 bases, with 10 bases between. From germline, CDR1 is SNHLY and CDR2 FYNNEI. CDR3 nucleotides: TGTGCCAGCAGTGATTGGGGGAACCAGCCCCAGCATTTT. It codes for CASSDWGNQPQHF.

The chain uses TRBV27 and TRBJ2-7; TRBD2 aligns across 7 bases. CDR3 length: 13 residues. J gave up 6 bases and V 4 bases, and 6 bases lay outside the gene matches. Germline V lookup: CDR1 MNHEY, CDR2 SMNVEV (reference sequence). CDR3 residues: CASSWSGGFEQYF. The CDR3 DNA reads as TGTGCCAGCAGTTGGTCGGGAGGCTTCGAGCAGTACTTC.

The rearrangement uses TRBV28 and TRBJ2-7, with 10 bases that match TRBD2. Germline values: CDR1 MDHEN, CDR2 SYDVKM. This CDR3 contains 15 residues. The J segment lost 2 bases and the V segment lost 3 bases, leaving 4 bases of the junction unmatched. For the CDR3, the DNA is TGTGCCAGCAGTTTGCGGCTAGCGGGAGCCTACGAGCAGTACTTC. This codes for CASSLRLAGAYEQYF.

J is TRBJ2-6 and V is TRBV7-9, with D maybe TRBD2 (5 bases). This CDR3 spans 16 amino acids. CDR1 and CDR2 from the germline V gene are SEHNR and FQNEAQ (reference sequence). Trimming removed 1 base at V and 7 bases at J, with 14 bases between. The CDR3 bases are TGTGCCAGCAGCTTAGATGAGGGTGGTGGAGCCAACGTCCTGACTTTC. This translates into CASSLDEGGGANVLTF.

The rearrangement links TRBV7-9 to TRBJ2-2; maybe TRBD2 (7 bases). Trimming removed 6 bases from V and 8 bases from J, with 22 bases in between. CDR3 length: 16 amino acids. Germline V gene sequence: CDR1 SEHNR, CDR2 FQNEAQ (reference sequence). CDR3 amino acids: CASSSRGGAKSGELFF. The CDR3 DNA reads as TGTGCCAGCAGTTCCCGAGGGGGGGCGAAGAGTGGGGAGCTGTTTTTT. The full variable domain, rest sourced from reference TRBV7-9 and TRBJ2-2, is DTGVSQNPRHKITKRGQNVTFRCDPISEHNRLYWYRQTLGQGPEFLTYFQNEAQLEKSRLLSDRFSAERPKGSFSTLEIQRTEQGDSAMYLCASSSRGGAKSGELFFGEGSRLTVL.

This chain links TRBV7-8 with TRBJ2-1, with 11 bases identical to TRBD2. The CDR3 contains 20 residues. J gave up 0 bases and V 4 bases, and 14 bases lay outside the gene matches. Germline V gene lookup returns CDR1 SGHVS and CDR2 FQNEAQ. The CDR3 loop is CASSSTPPGTSGVSYNEQFF. The DNA for the CDR3 is TGTGCCAGCAGCTCGACCCCCCCCGGGACTAGCGGAGTCTCCTACAATGAGCAGTTCTTC. Filled out from reference TRBV7-8 and TRBJ2-1, the complete variable domain reads GAGVSQSPRYKVAKRGQDVALRCDPISGHVSLFWYQQALGQGPEFLTYFQNEAQLDKSGLPSDRFFAERPEGSVSTLKIQRTQQEDSAVYLCASSSTPPGTSGVSYNEQFFGPGTRLTVL.

The chain uses TRBV7-9 and TRBJ2-2; TRBD2 agrees at 13 bases. J gave up 2 bases and V 3 bases, and 3 bases lay outside the gene matches. This CDR3 comprises 17 residues. The germline CDR1 and CDR2 sequences are SEHNR and FQNEAQ (reference sequence). CDR3 protein: CASSLGLAGSNTGELFF. As DNA, the CDR3 is TGTGCCAGCAGCTTGGGACTAGCGGGAAGCAACACCGGGGAGCTGTTTTTT.

This chain uses TRBV19 with TRBJ1-2; 11 positions match TRBD1. This CDR3 contains 18 residues. CDR1 is LNHDA and CDR2 is SQIVND in the germline V gene (reference sequence). V lost 2 bases and J lost 7; bases outside the gene matches: 15. CDR3: CASSIFYSPGQGAGGYTF. For the CDR3, the DNA is TGTGCCAGTAGTATATTTTATTCCCCAGGACAGGGGGCTGGTGGCTACACCTTC.

This chain joins TRBV28 and TRBJ2-7; 9 bases are shared with TRBD1. V was pared by 6 bases and J by 0 bases, with 6 bases of the junction left unmatched. Germline assignment: CDR1 MDHEN and CDR2 SYDVKM. The CDR3 spans 15 residues. CDR3 sequence (DNA): TGTGCCAGCAGGAGCCGGGACAGGGTCTCCTACGAGCAGTACTTC. This gives the protein CASRSRDRVSYEQYF. Together with reference TRBV28 and TRBJ2-7, the CDR3 gives the full variable domain: DVKVTQSSRYLVKRTGEKVFLECVQDMDHENMFWYRQDPGLGLRLIYFSYDVKMKEKGDIPEGYSVSREKKERFSLILESASTNQTSMYLCASRSRDRVSYEQYFGPGTRLTVT.